The present TCR beta chain was sequenced within a study of T-cell memory formation after mild COVID-19. TCRdb re-called the 5' RACE reads through MiXCR, storing one row per CDR3 protein. The repertoire consists of roughly 130,000 distinct CDR3 sequences, with about 16% occurring once and the leading ten covering approximately 13%. Sequenced: PBMCs or a T cell subset sorted from them (not recorded which). This receptor was identified in an adult woman who had mild COVID-19 (a few samples of this study predate the infection). Cell type and time point are not known.

The CDR3 loop reads CASSLGRAYGYTF. CDR3 DNA: TGTGCCAGCAGCTTAGGCAGGGCCTATGGCTACACCTTC. The rearrangement joins TRBV7-2 to TRBJ1-2, with a possible D match to TRBD1 (5 bases). Per the germline V gene, CDR1 is SGHTA and CDR2 is FQGNSA. The germline V and J ends were trimmed by 1 base and 4 bases, with 7 bases remaining between them. The CDR3 totals 13 residues.